This is a list of T cell receptor beta chains from one sample in a study of blood T cell repertoires in COVID-19. Clones were sequenced by immunoSEQ multiplex PCR, and TCRdb holds only the in-frame ones, with some missing. The sample carries under 300,000 clones, 88% recorded once. The sequenced sample consisted of peripheral blood. All receptors derive from a woman in her twenties or thirties with acute or convalescent COVID-19. Both conserved end residues are part of each CDR3. D genes are given only for firm matches. Clone sizes are given selectively: once, few, many, or a class where the clone is expanded.

D gene: -
clone size: -
V gene: TRBV11-2
J gene: TRBJ1-5
CDR3 DNA: TGTGCCAGCAGCCACAGGGATTTCAATCAGCCCCAGCATTTT
CDR3 protein: CASSHRDFNQPQHF

D gene: -
clone size: -
V gene: TRBV7-2
J gene: TRBJ1-5
CDR3 DNA: TGTGCCAGCAGCTTGGGATGGGGGGACGGTGGCACCCAGCATTTT
CDR3 protein: CASSLGWGDGGTQHF

D gene: -
clone size: -
V gene: TRBV9
J gene: TRBJ2-3
CDR3 DNA: TGTGCCAGCAGCGTAGATTCAGCAAGGACACACAATACGCAGTATTTT
CDR3 protein: CASSVDSARTHNTQYF

D gene: -
clone size: -
V gene: TRBV19
J gene: TRBJ1-5
CDR3 DNA: TGTGCCAGTAGTTCTGGACACAACAGCAATCAGCCCCAGCATTTT
CDR3 protein: CASSSGHNSNQPQHF

D gene: TRBD1
clone size: -
V gene: TRBV30
J gene: TRBJ1-1
CDR3 DNA: TGTGCCTGGAGTCAGGGGGGCTGGGAAGCTTTCTTT
CDR3 protein: CAWSQGGWEAFF

D gene: -
clone size: -
V gene: TRBV27
J gene: TRBJ1-1
CDR3 DNA: TGTGCCAGCAGAAACAGGGCTTCCAGATTTCAAGAGGAAGCTTTCTTT
CDR3 protein: CASRNRASRFQEEAFF

D gene: TRBD2
clone size: -
V gene: TRBV9
J gene: TRBJ2-7
CDR3 DNA: TGTGCCAGCAGCGTAGGGGCTAGCGGGAGCTACGAGCAGTACTTC
CDR3 protein: CASSVGASGSYEQYF

D gene: TRBD2
clone size: -
V gene: TRBV20-1
J gene: TRBJ2-3
CDR3 DNA: TGCAGTGCTAGTCGTCTAGCGGGAGGCACAGATACGCAGTATTTT
CDR3 protein: CSASRLAGGTDTQYF

D gene: TRBD2
clone size: -
V gene: TRBV23-1
J gene: TRBJ2-5
CDR3 DNA: TGCGCCAGCCCCACTGGGAGGGGCAAGTGGTCGAGAGAGACCCAGTACTTC
CDR3 protein: CASPTGRGKWSRETQYF

D gene: -
clone size: once
V gene: TRBV27
J gene: TRBJ1-2
CDR3 DNA: TGTGCCAGCAGTCTGGACGCAGGGTACGGCTACACCTTC
CDR3 protein: CASSLDAGYGYTF

D gene: TRBD2
clone size: once
V gene: TRBV27
J gene: TRBJ2-7
CDR3 DNA: TGTGCCAGCAGCCGACTAGCGGGGAACTACGAGCAGTACTTC
CDR3 protein: CASSRLAGNYEQYF

D gene: TRBD2
clone size: -
V gene: TRBV14
J gene: TRBJ2-3
CDR3 DNA: TGTGCCAGCAGCCAAGACCGGACTAGCGGGAGATTAGATACGCAGTATTTT
CDR3 protein: CASSQDRTSGRLDTQYF

D gene: TRBD1
clone size: -
V gene: TRBV11-3
J gene: TRBJ1-4
CDR3 DNA: TGTGCCAGCAGCTTCGCCGGGACAGTCGGTGAAAAACTGTTTTTT
CDR3 protein: CASSFAGTVGEKLFF

D gene: -
clone size: -
V gene: TRBV6-5
J gene: TRBJ2-7
CDR3 DNA: TGTGCCAGCAGTCCATCGAGCTCCTACGAGCAGTACTTC
CDR3 protein: CASSPSSSYEQYF

D gene: -
clone size: -
V gene: TRBV9
J gene: TRBJ2-7
CDR3 DNA: TGTGCCAGCAGCGTAGGACCGACAAACTACGAGCAGTACTTC
CDR3 protein: CASSVGPTNYEQYF

D gene: -
clone size: -
V gene: TRBV6-2/TRBV6-3
J gene: TRBJ2-3
CDR3 DNA: TGTGCCAGCAGTTACTCGATCGGGGATCCGACAGATACGCAGTATTTT
CDR3 protein: CASSYSIGDPTDTQYF

D gene: -
clone size: once
V gene: TRBV27
J gene: TRBJ2-7
CDR3 DNA: TGTGCCAGCAGTTTAGGGACAGTCGGGAGGGTCTACGAGCAGTACTTC
CDR3 protein: CASSLGTVGRVYEQYF

D gene: TRBD2
clone size: -
V gene: TRBV20-1
J gene: TRBJ2-7
CDR3 DNA: TGCAGTGCTAGTCCTCCCCCTACTAGCGGGACCTACGAGCAGTACTTC
CDR3 protein: CSASPPPTSGTYEQYF

D gene: -
clone size: -
V gene: TRBV7-9
J gene: TRBJ2-3
CDR3 DNA: TGTGCCAGCAGCATCCGGGACAACACAGATACGCAGTATTTT
CDR3 protein: CASSIRDNTDTQYF

D gene: TRBD1
clone size: -
V gene: TRBV15
J gene: TRBJ2-1
CDR3 DNA: TGTGCCACCAGCTTCCGGGACAGGGCTTCGTTCTTC
CDR3 protein: CATSFRDRASFF

D gene: -
clone size: -
V gene: TRBV3-1/TRBV3-2
J gene: TRBJ1-3
CDR3 DNA: TGTGCCAGCAGCCAAGATCGCGGGGGGTTCTCTGGAAACACCATATATTTT
CDR3 protein: CASSQDRGGFSGNTIYF

D gene: TRBD1
clone size: -
V gene: TRBV5-1
J gene: TRBJ2-5
CDR3 DNA: TGCGCCAGCAGCGACCGGGACAGCTTTTTGACCCAGTACTTC
CDR3 protein: CASSDRDSFLTQYF

D gene: TRBD1
clone size: -
V gene: TRBV5-6
J gene: TRBJ1-1
CDR3 DNA: TGTGCCAGCATCGTGACAGGGGGCGCGAACACTGAAGCTTTCTTT
CDR3 protein: CASIVTGGANTEAFF

D gene: -
clone size: -
V gene: TRBV3-1/TRBV3-2
J gene: TRBJ2-5
CDR3 DNA: TGTGCCAGCAGCCAAGACTTAAAAGAGACCCAGTACTTC
CDR3 protein: CASSQDLKETQYF

D gene: -
clone size: -
V gene: TRBV6-6
J gene: TRBJ1-2
CDR3 DNA: TGTGCCAGCAGTTACTCCGTGGGCAGTAAACCCTATGGCTACACCTTC
CDR3 protein: CASSYSVGSKPYGYTF

D gene: -
clone size: -
V gene: TRBV27
J gene: TRBJ2-7
CDR3 DNA: TGTGCCAGCAGTTCGGAAGGGGGTCGGGACGGATACTCCTACGAGCAGTACTTC
CDR3 protein: CASSSEGGRDGYSYEQYF

D gene: -
clone size: -
V gene: TRBV29-1
J gene: TRBJ2-3
CDR3 DNA: TGCAGCGTTGCGTCCGGGTTTGGGGATACGCAGTATTTT
CDR3 protein: CSVASGFGDTQYF